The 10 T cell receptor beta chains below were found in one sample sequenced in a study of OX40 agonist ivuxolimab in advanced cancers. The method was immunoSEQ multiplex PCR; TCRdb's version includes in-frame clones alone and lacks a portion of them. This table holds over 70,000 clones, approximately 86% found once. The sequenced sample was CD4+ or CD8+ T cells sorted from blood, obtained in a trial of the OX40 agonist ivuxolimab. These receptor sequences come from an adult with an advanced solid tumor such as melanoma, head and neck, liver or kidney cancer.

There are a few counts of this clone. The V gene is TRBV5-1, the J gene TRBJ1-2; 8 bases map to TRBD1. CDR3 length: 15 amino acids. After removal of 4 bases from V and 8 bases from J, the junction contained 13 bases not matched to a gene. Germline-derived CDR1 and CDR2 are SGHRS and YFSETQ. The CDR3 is CASSTDGTGLTGYTF. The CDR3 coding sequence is TGCGCCAGCAGCACGGACGGGACAGGCCTTACGGGCTACACCTTC.

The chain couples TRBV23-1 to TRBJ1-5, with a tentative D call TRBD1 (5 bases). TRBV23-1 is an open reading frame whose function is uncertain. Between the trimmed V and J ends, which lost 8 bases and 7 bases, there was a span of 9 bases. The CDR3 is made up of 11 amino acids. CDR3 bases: TGCGCCAGCGGTTGGACACAGCCCCAGCATTTT. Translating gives CASGWTQPQHF.

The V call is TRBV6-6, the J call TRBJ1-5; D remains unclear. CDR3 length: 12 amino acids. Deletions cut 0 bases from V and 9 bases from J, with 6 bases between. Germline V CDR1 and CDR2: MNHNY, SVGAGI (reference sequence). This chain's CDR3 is CASSYSNRPQHF. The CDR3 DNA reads TGTGCCAGCAGTTACTCGAATAGGCCCCAGCATTTT.

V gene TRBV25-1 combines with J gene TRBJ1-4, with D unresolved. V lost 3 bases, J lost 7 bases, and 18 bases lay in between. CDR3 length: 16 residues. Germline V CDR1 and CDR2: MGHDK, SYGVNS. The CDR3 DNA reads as TGTGCCAGCAGTGATTTAGGGCTAACTCCTGTTGAAAAACTGTTTTTT. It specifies CASSDLGLTPVEKLFF.

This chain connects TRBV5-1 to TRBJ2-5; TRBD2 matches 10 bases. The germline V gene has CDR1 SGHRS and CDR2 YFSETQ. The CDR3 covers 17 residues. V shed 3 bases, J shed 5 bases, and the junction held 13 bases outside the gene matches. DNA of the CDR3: TGCGCCAGCAGCTCCACCCTACTAGCGGGGACCAAGGAGACCCAGTACTTC. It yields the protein CASSSTLLAGTKETQYF.

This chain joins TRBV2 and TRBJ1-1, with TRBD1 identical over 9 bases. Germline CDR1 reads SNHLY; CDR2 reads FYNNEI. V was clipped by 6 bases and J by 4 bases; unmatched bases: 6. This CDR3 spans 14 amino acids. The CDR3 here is CASSTWTGVTEAFF. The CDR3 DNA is TGTGCCAGCAGCACTTGGACAGGGGTCACTGAAGCTTTCTTT.

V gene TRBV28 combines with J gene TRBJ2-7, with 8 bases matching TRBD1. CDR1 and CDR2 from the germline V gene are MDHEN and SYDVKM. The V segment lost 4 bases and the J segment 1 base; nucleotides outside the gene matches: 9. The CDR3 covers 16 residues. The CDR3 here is CASSSNGQGTSYEQYF. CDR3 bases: TGTGCCAGCAGTTCTAATGGACAGGGAACTTCCTACGAGCAGTACTTC.

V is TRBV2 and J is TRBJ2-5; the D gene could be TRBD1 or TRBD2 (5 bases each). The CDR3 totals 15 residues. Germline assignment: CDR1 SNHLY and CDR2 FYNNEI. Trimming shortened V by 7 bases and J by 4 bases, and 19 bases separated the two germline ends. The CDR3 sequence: CASTLRPGTGETQYF. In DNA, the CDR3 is TGTGCCAGCACCCTAAGGCCGGGGACGGGAGAGACCCAGTACTTC.

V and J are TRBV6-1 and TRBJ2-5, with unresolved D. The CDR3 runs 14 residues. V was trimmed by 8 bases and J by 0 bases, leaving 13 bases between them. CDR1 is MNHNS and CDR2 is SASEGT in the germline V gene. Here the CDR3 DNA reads TGTGCCAGCCACAAGCCCGCGTACCAAGAGACCCAGTACTTC. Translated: CASHKPAYQETQYF.

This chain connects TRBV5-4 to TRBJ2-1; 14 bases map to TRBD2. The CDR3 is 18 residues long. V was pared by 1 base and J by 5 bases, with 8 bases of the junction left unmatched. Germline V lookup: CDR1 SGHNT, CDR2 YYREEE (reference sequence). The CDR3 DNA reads TGTGCCAGCAGCTTGTTGACTAGCGGGGGGGCCTTCCACAATGAGCAGTTCTTC. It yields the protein CASSLLTSGGAFHNEQFF.